The present T cell receptor (beta chain) was sequenced within a study of cytomegalovirus exposure and HLA in healthy donors. In the study overall: Of all 360 or so donors who were genotyped, 70% to 85% belonged to the Caucasian-associated ancestry cluster. The study, taken as a whole, reports: Indistinguishable V segments, including TRBV6-2 and TRBV6-3, were excluded.

A note on this clone: As yet, its antigen is unknown.

The junction had 10 bases not matched to a gene; V was cut back by 4 bases and J by 5 bases. From germline, CDR1 is LNHDA and CDR2 SQIVND (reference sequence). CDR3 length: 15 residues. 60 Vbeta and 13 Jbeta primers were used in PCR. Assay: immunoSEQ multiplex PCR; the TCRdb copy retains only in-frame clones and omits some. This table holds approximately 180,000 clones, over 70% found once. The sequenced sample consisted of PBMCs. This sequence originates from a young woman in good health and CMV-seropositive. The J gene is TRBJ2-5, the V gene TRBV19; TRBD1 matches at 7 bases. The CDR3, as DNA: TGTGCCAGTAGTACGACAGGGAGCCAAGAGGAGACCCAGTACTTC. It codes for CASSTTGSQEETQYF.